The clone carrying this TCR beta chain was detected once. Antigen unknown. These donors were members of the roughly 120-subject validation cohort, a group separate from the roughly 670-subject first cohort. The data belong to a study of cytomegalovirus exposure and HLA in healthy donors. General study results and limits: In vitro data verified three CMV-associated chains as specific for CMV antigens.

Germline values: CDR1 SGHTS, CDR2 YDEGEE. There are 15 residues in the CDR3. Trimming shortened V by 4 bases and J by 6 bases, and 19 bases separated the two germline ends. Repertoires were generated with immunoSEQ multiplex PCR, while TCRdb's copy carries only in-frame clones and drops some. This table holds 50,000 or so clones, 85% to 95% found once. The specimen sequenced was PBMCs. This chain uses TRBV5-8 with TRBJ1-1; D is uncertain. The TCR comes from a man aged 18 to 30 in good health and CMV-seronegative. The CDR3 DNA sequence: TGTGCCAGCAGCCGGAAAGGGAGCGGTTGGTCTGAAGCTTTCTTT. Translated: CASSRKGSGWSEAFF.